The 17 T cell receptor beta chains below come from one sample, sequenced in a study of cytomegalovirus exposure and HLA in healthy donors. Profiling relied on immunoSEQ multiplex PCR, and the TCRdb table lists in-frame clones only, not all of them. This sample yields 55,000 to 80,000 clones, of which roughly 94% are seen a single time; 6% to 8.5% belongs to the top ten. Specimen: PBMCs. Source of these receptors: a woman aged 18 to 35 in good health and CMV-seropositive.

The chain has TRBV18 and TRBJ2-7; D may be TRBD1 (5 bases). Germline lookup yields CDR1 KGHSH and CDR2 LQKENI. The V end was cut by 9 bases, the J end by 1 base, with 28 bases between. The CDR3 runs to 18 residues. The CDR3, as DNA: TGTGCCAGAATACAAAACCGTCCCGGACACCAACATTCCTACGAGCAGTACTTC. Its translation is CARIQNRPGHQHSYEQYF.

This chain joins TRBV5-1 and TRBJ2-1; D gene uncertain. With 0 bases removed from V and 7 bases from J, the gap between germline ends came to 5 bases. CDR1 and CDR2 from the germline V gene are SGHRS and YFSETQ. The CDR3 sequence is 12 residues long. CDR3 amino acids: CASSLVENEQFF. The CDR3 DNA is TGCGCCAGCAGCTTGGTAGAGAATGAGCAGTTCTTC.

This chain links TRBV10-3 with TRBJ2-3, with TRBD1 matching over 9 bases. The CDR3 has 12 amino acids. The ends lost 10 bases at V and 4 bases at J; junction bases unmatched: 3. Germline assignment: CDR1 ENHRY and CDR2 SYGVKD. The CDR3 DNA follows: TGTGCCACCAGACAGGGGGCAGATACGCAGTATTTT. This translates into CATRQGADTQYF.

The rearrangement joins TRBV9 to TRBJ1-2; 7 bases are a match to TRBD1. This CDR3 has 14 amino acids. Trimming took 4 bases from V and 8 from J; bases not matched to a gene: 11. CDR1 and CDR2 from the germline V gene are SGDLS and YYNGEE. CDR3 residues: CASSPSRQGGGYTF. The CDR3 nucleotides are TGTGCCAGCAGCCCGAGCCGGCAGGGGGGAGGCTACACCTTC.

The chain links TRBV25-1 to TRBJ1-4, with D tentatively TRBD1 (5 bases). This CDR3 spans 13 amino acids. CDR1 and CDR2 from the germline V gene are MGHDK and SYGVNS. With 1 base removed from V and 8 bases from J, the gap between germline ends came to 8 bases. The CDR3 bases are TGTGCCAGCAGTGAATGGGGGGGAGAAAAACTGTTTTTT. Translated, it gives CASSEWGGEKLFF.

The chain links TRBV7-8 to TRBJ2-3, with D possibly being TRBD1 (5 bases). The CDR3 extends over 15 amino acids. Trimming cost V 2 bases and J 2 bases, with 11 bases left between them. Germline V gene lookup returns CDR1 SGHVS and CDR2 FQNEAQ. CDR3 bases: TGTGCCAGCAGCTTATATGACAGCAACACAGATACGCAGTATTTT. Translated, it gives CASSLYDSNTDTQYF.

The chain carries TRBV25-1 and TRBJ1-1; 10 bases match TRBD1. V lost 5 bases to trimming and J lost 4 bases; unmatched junction nucleotides: 7. Per germline, CDR1 MGHDK and CDR2 SYGVNS. CDR3 length: 15 residues. CDR3 sequence reads: CASSFRTGGSTEAFF. The CDR3 bases are TGTGCCAGCAGTTTTCGGACAGGGGGGAGCACTGAAGCTTTCTTT.

V usage is TRBV6-4 and J usage is TRBJ2-3, with no clear D. The CDR3 consists of 14 residues. V was cut by 3 bases and J by 1 base, with 8 bases left in between. CDR1 and CDR2 (germline): MRHNA, SNTAGT. The CDR3 coding sequence is TGTGCCAGCAGTGAGGAGTACGGCACAGATACGCAGTATTTT. Its protein product is CASSEEYGTDTQYF.

This clone was detected only once. The rearrangement links TRBV9 to TRBJ2-7; the match to TRBD1 covers 9 bases. The germline gives CDR1 SGDLS, CDR2 YYNGEE. V trimming: 3 bases; J trimming: 2 bases; junction bases outside the gene matches: 9. This CDR3 spans 16 amino acids. As DNA, the CDR3 is TGTGCCAGCAGCGATGCACCGGGACAGGGTGCCTACGAGCAGTACTTC. Translation: CASSDAPGQGAYEQYF.

This chain links TRBV7-3 with TRBJ2-5; possibly TRBD2 for D (5 bases). Germline values: CDR1 SGHTA, CDR2 FQGTGA. The CDR3 totals 12 residues. Trimming shortened V by 4 bases and J by 5 bases, and 8 bases separated the two germline ends. CDR3: CASSSGGETQYF. In DNA form, the CDR3 reads TGTGCCAGCAGCTCAGGCGGGGAGACCCAGTACTTC.

The gene calls are TRBV19 and TRBJ2-7; D is perhaps TRBD2 (5 bases). Trimming removed 7 bases from V and 4 bases from J, with 8 bases in between. The germline V gene encodes CDR1 LNHDA and CDR2 SQIVND (reference sequence). This CDR3 has 11 residues. The CDR3 region has the DNA TGTGCCAGTATTGGAGGTTACGAGCAGTACTTC. This gives the protein CASIGGYEQYF.

The chain carries TRBV5-4 and TRBJ2-1; D is possibly TRBD1 (5 bases). Germline V lookup: CDR1 SGHNT, CDR2 YYREEE (reference sequence). The length of the CDR3 is 12 residues. Trimming stripped 4 bases from V and 9 bases from J, with 11 bases between. In nucleotides, the CDR3 is TGTGCCAGCAGCACCCAGGGTCTTGAGCAGTTCTTC. Protein product: CASSTQGLEQFF.

V usage is TRBV27 and J usage is TRBJ2-1, with 11 bases matching TRBD2. This CDR3 is built from 15 residues. The J segment lost 3 bases and the V segment lost 6 bases, leaving 4 bases of the junction unmatched. CDR1 and CDR2 from the germline V gene are MNHEY and SMNVEV (reference sequence). The CDR3 region is CASSATSGVYNEQFF. The DNA of the CDR3 is TGTGCCAGCAGCGCGACTAGCGGGGTCTACAATGAGCAGTTCTTC.

This clone has just one count. The CDR3 region is CASSLYDRGVQETQYF. CDR3 in DNA: TGTGCCAGCAGCCTATACGACAGGGGGGTACAAGAGACCCAGTACTTC. The chain is built from TRBV6-6 and TRBJ2-5; 9 bases match TRBD1. The CDR3 is 16 amino acids. V shed 6 bases and J 2 bases; nucleotides not matched to a gene: 10. Germline CDR1 MNHNY, CDR2 SVGAGI (reference sequence).

The chain links TRBV4-3 to TRBJ2-1; D is possibly TRBD1 (6 bases). This CDR3 contains 17 residues. Trimming took 1 base from V and 3 from J, leaving 16 bases between them. Germline CDR1 is LGHNA and CDR2 is YSLEER. The chain's CDR3 is CASSQGLPGQNYNEQFF. The CDR3, as DNA: TGCGCCAGCAGCCAAGGCCTCCCGGGACAAAACTACAATGAGCAGTTCTTC.

The chain recombines TRBV15 with TRBJ2-2; D gene unclear. CDR3 length: 16 residues. V was clipped by 0 bases and J by 2 bases, with 10 bases between them. Germline CDR1 and CDR2: LNHNV and YYDKDF (reference sequence). CDR3 sequence: CATSREVGQNTGELFF. CDR3 bases: TGTGCCACCAGCAGAGAGGTTGGCCAAAACACCGGGGAGCTGTTTTTT.

This clone is a singleton in its sample. This chain joins TRBV5-1 and TRBJ1-4; D remains unclear. V lost 0 bases and J lost 6, with 9 bases in between. Per germline, CDR1 SGHRS and CDR2 YFSETQ. The CDR3 extends over 14 amino acids. The CDR3 region is CASSLGRRYEKLFF. The DNA of the CDR3 is TGCGCCAGCAGCTTGGGTAGGAGATATGAAAAACTGTTTTTT.